Listed here are 5 T cell receptor beta chains from one sample, sequenced in a study of vaccination and CD4 T cells after COVID-19. No cognate antigen is known for these TCRs. Noted treatment: approximately nine-day PBMC culture with coronavirus spike peptide pools or control peptides (ViraFEST assay). The Oncomine TCR Beta short-read assay sequenced DNA from cultured CD4+ T cells. One entry per CDR3 protein results from TCRdb running MiXCR on the PCR reads. The repertoire holds about 15,000 distinct CDR3 sequences, with roughly 54% as singletons. Sequencing used CD4+ T cells from blood, cultured in vitro, obtained before SARS-CoV-2 vaccination. The receptor set was obtained from a human donor who had recovered from COVID-19.

This clonotype was found a few times. This chain connects TRBV6-5 to TRBJ2-2; D possibly corresponds to TRBD2 (6 bases). Trimming cost V 4 bases and J 2 bases, with 8 bases left between them. This CDR3 has 14 amino acids. CDR1 and CDR2 (germline): MNHEY, SVGAGI. The CDR3 region is CASSLDYNTGELFF. In DNA, the CDR3 is TGTGCCAGCAGTTTGGACTATAACACCGGGGAGCTGTTTTTT.

CDR3 protein: CASSLRLTHRDGYTF. DNA of the CDR3: TGTGCCAGCAGCTTGCGCCTAACACACAGGGACGGCTACACCTTC. The gene calls are TRBV7-2 and TRBJ1-2; a possible D gene is TRBD1 (6 bases). In germline, CDR1 is SGHTA, CDR2 FQGNSA. The CDR3 loop spans 15 amino acids. With 3 bases removed from V and 8 bases from J, the gap between germline ends came to 19 bases.

This clonotype was seen a handful of times. The V call is TRBV6-1, the J call TRBJ2-1; D possibly corresponds to TRBD2 (6 bases). The CDR3 covers 16 residues. V shed 8 bases and J shed 3 bases, with 20 bases lying between them. CDR1 MNHNS and CDR2 SASEGT come from the germline V gene. For the CDR3, the DNA is TGTGCCAGCCGGTCGGGGGTAGCTGAGGGCTACAATGAGCAGTTCTTC. It yields the protein CASRSGVAEGYNEQFF.

V is TRBV19 and J is TRBJ1-1; TRBD1 might be the D (5 bases). Germline CDR1 is LNHDA and CDR2 is SQIVND (reference sequence). V dropped 6 bases and J dropped 0 bases, with 14 bases sitting between them. This CDR3 is 15 amino acids long. The CDR3 reads CASRTPGRMNTEAFF. The CDR3 region has the DNA TGTGCCAGTAGGACCCCGGGACGGATGAACACTGAAGCTTTCTTT.

The chain uses TRBV11-3 and TRBJ2-3, with 13 bases aligning to TRBD2. The CDR3 covers 17 residues. V was clipped by 1 base and J by 7 bases; unmatched bases: 8. Per germline, CDR1 SGHNT and CDR2 YENEEA. The CDR3 DNA follows: TGTGCCAGCAGCTTAGCCGGGACTAGCGGGACTCAGAATACGCAGTATTTT. This codes for CASSLAGTSGTQNTQYF.